The rows below give T cell receptor beta chains drawn from one sample of a study of response to subunit inactivated influenza vaccine. TCRdb re-analysed the RT-PCR reads in MiXCR, keeping a single row per CDR3 protein. The top ten hold 6% to 7% of the sample, which has roughly 700,000 distinct CDR3 sequences, 14% seen once. Here the sequenced sample was PBMCs from blood, taken roughly 15 days before vaccination. All receptors come from a man in his fifties or sixties who received an inactivated influenza vaccine. Both conserved end residues are part of each CDR3. The D gene is left open where the match is weak. Size values are once, few and many counts, or a class for expanded clones, and some rows have none.

d_call: .
v_call: TRBV11-1
j_call: TRBJ2-1
clone_size: .
cdr3_nt: TGTGCCAGCAGCTTTTCCCCCTGGAATGGGGGGCCCGGGAATGAGCAGTTCTTC
cdr3_aa: CASSFSPWNGGPGNEQFF

d_call: .
v_call: TRBV2
j_call: TRBJ2-7
clone_size: .
cdr3_nt: TGTGCCAGCAGTGAAGACACTTACGAGCAGTACTTC
cdr3_aa: CASSEDTYEQYF

d_call: .
v_call: TRBV12-3/TRBV12-4
j_call: TRBJ2-1
clone_size: .
cdr3_nt: TGTGCCAGCACCCCAGGACTATCCTGGGGGGATGAGCAGTTCTTC
cdr3_aa: CASTPGLSWGDEQFF

d_call: .
v_call: TRBV4-1
j_call: TRBJ1-2
clone_size: .
cdr3_nt: TGCGCCAGCAGCCCGCCCCTCAACAGCCATGGCTACACCTTC
cdr3_aa: CASSPPLNSHGYTF

d_call: TRBD2
v_call: TRBV3-1
j_call: TRBJ2-1
clone_size: few
cdr3_nt: TGTGCCAGCAGCCAAGCATCCGGGGGGGCAGGGAATGAGCAGTTCTTC
cdr3_aa: CASSQASGGAGNEQFF

d_call: TRBD1
v_call: TRBV20-1
j_call: TRBJ2-7
clone_size: .
cdr3_nt: TGCAGTGCCACCGGGACAGGATACTCCTACGAGCAGTACTTC
cdr3_aa: CSATGTGYSYEQYF

d_call: TRBD1
v_call: TRBV29-1
j_call: TRBJ2-2
clone_size: many
cdr3_nt: TGCAGCGTCAAAACCGGGACAGGGAACACCGGGGAGCTGTTTTTT
cdr3_aa: CSVKTGTGNTGELFF

d_call: .
v_call: TRBV6-2/TRBV6-3
j_call: TRBJ2-7
clone_size: few
cdr3_nt: TGTGCCAGCAGTTTAAAGGGGCGACCCTACGAGCAGTACTTC
cdr3_aa: CASSLKGRPYEQYF

d_call: TRBD1
v_call: TRBV12-3/TRBV12-4
j_call: TRBJ2-1
clone_size: .
cdr3_nt: TGTGCCAGCAGTCAGGGGGCAAACGATGAGCAGTTCTTC
cdr3_aa: CASSQGANDEQFF

d_call: .
v_call: TRBV11-2
j_call: TRBJ2-2
clone_size: many
cdr3_nt: TGTGCCAGCAGCTTTGAGTCCGGGGAGCTGTTTTTT
cdr3_aa: CASSFESGELFF

d_call: .
v_call: TRBV2
j_call: TRBJ2-2
clone_size: .
cdr3_nt: TGTGCCAGCAGTGAGTCGGCAGGGGGGGCCGAGCTGTTTTTT
cdr3_aa: CASSESAGGAELFF

d_call: TRBD2
v_call: TRBV7-2
j_call: TRBJ2-3
clone_size: .
cdr3_nt: TGTGCCAGCAGCTCAACTAGCGGTACTAGCACAGATACGCAGTATTTT
cdr3_aa: CASSSTSGTSTDTQYF

d_call: .
v_call: TRBV5-1
j_call: TRBJ1-1
clone_size: .
cdr3_nt: TGCGCCAGCAGCTTTGGGGACGGGACTCCGAACACTGAAGCTTTCTTT
cdr3_aa: CASSFGDGTPNTEAFF

d_call: TRBD1
v_call: TRBV6-1
j_call: TRBJ2-1
clone_size: few
cdr3_nt: TGTGCCAGCAGCCAAACAGGGGGTATAGGTCATAATGAGCAGTTCTTC
cdr3_aa: CASSQTGGIGHNEQFF

d_call: TRBD2
v_call: TRBV7-3
j_call: TRBJ2-3
clone_size: .
cdr3_nt: TGTGCCAGCAGCTTGTTAGCGGGAGAATGGAATACGCAGTATTTT
cdr3_aa: CASSLLAGEWNTQYF

d_call: .
v_call: TRBV12-3/TRBV12-4
j_call: TRBJ1-2
clone_size: .
cdr3_nt: TGTGCCAGCACCCGGAGACGCGCCTTTTATGGCTACACCTTC
cdr3_aa: CASTRRRAFYGYTF

d_call: .
v_call: TRBV12-3/TRBV12-4
j_call: TRBJ2-5
clone_size: .
cdr3_nt: TGTGCCAGCAGTGAAGGGCCAAGCCGGGATGGAGAGACCCAGTACTTC
cdr3_aa: CASSEGPSRDGETQYF

d_call: .
v_call: TRBV12-3/TRBV12-4
j_call: TRBJ2-1
clone_size: few
cdr3_nt: TGTGCCAGCAGAGTTAAGGACAGCTACAATGAGCAGTTCTTC
cdr3_aa: CASRVKDSYNEQFF

d_call: .
v_call: TRBV20-1
j_call: TRBJ2-7
clone_size: many
cdr3_nt: TGCAGTGCTAGAGATTGGTCCTCCTACGAGCAGTACTTC
cdr3_aa: CSARDWSSYEQYF